A selection of T cell receptor beta chains follows, all from one sample in a study of T-cell reconstitution after alpha-beta-depleted transplantation in children. MiXCR, run by TCRdb on the PCR reads, gives a single entry per CDR3 protein. There are around 600,000 distinct CDR3 sequences in the sample; more than 20% occur only once, and 11% to 15% lies in the top ten. The sample in question was PBMCs, mostly from graft donor cells, obtained 360 days after TCRalphabeta/CD19-depleted stem cell transplant. The source is a boy in the first two years of life who had a stem cell transplant for acute myeloid leukemia, so the T cells may come from the graft donor. Each CDR3 is given without its conserved first and last residue.

V	J	CDR3
TRBV20-1	TRBJ2-3	SAGFGYSSTDTQY
TRBV5-1	TRBJ2-4	ASSLNRDRAVGIQY
TRBV12-3/TRBV12-4	TRBJ2-1	ASSVQGRYNEQF
TRBV6-1	TRBJ1-4	ASSEGFQMGNEKLF
TRBV29-1	TRBJ1-2	SVAQRREGRGYT
TRBV11-2	TRBJ1-4	ASSSQTVVNEKLF
TRBV20-1	TRBJ2-1	SARSPGTSGGRQF
TRBV4-3	TRBJ2-1	ASSQERLGGRQF
TRBV7-2	TRBJ2-3	ASSYRYTQY
TRBV6-5	TRBJ1-3	ASSTGTGLGNTIY
TRBV4-1	TRBJ2-3	ASSQDQPGRTDTQY
TRBV12-3/TRBV12-4	TRBJ2-5	ASSLGTGDEYQETQY
TRBV28	TRBJ1-2	ATLGRARYGYT
TRBV20-1	TRBJ1-5	SATSSYVAGGNQPQH
TRBV7-2	TRBJ2-7	ASSLEGLAGRYEQY
TRBV20-1	TRBJ1-5	SAPLANGPRNQPQH
TRBV7-2	TRBJ2-5	ASSFIGRGVRGETQY
TRBV20-1	TRBJ2-7	SALLAGPLYEQY
TRBV20-1	TRBJ2-7	SASYPASYEQY
TRBV28	TRBJ2-3	ASSSPTSGGANTQY